These T cell receptor beta chains were read from a single sample in a study of OX40 agonist ivuxolimab in advanced cancers. Assay used: immunoSEQ multiplex PCR; TCRdb lists only in-frame clones, some missing. The table includes 75,000 to 100,000 clones, 70% to 85% detected once. The sample here was CD4+ or CD8+ T cells sorted from blood, taken in a trial of the OX40 agonist ivuxolimab. The receptor set was obtained from an adult with an advanced solid tumor such as melanoma, head and neck, liver or kidney cancer. Both conserved end residues are part of each CDR3. Each record gives: V gene, D gene, J gene, clone size, CDR3 protein, CDR3 DNA. A D gene is named only where the DNA matches it firmly. Rows may omit the clone size; those that give it use once, few, many or a size class.

>TRBV19|TRBD1|TRBJ2-5|NA
CASRIGTAKGTQYF
TGTGCCAGTAGAATCGGGACAGCCAAGGGGACCCAGTACTTC
>TRBV4-1|NA|TRBJ2-7|few
CASSLGTGTYEQYF
TGCGCCAGCAGCCTAGGGACGGGTACCTACGAGCAGTACTTC
>TRBV7-6|TRBD2|TRBJ2-5|NA
CASSFGGRETQYF
TGTGCCAGCAGCTTCGGGGGGAGGGAGACCCAGTACTTC
>TRBV7-3|TRBD2|TRBJ2-1|few
CASSLTSGGPGGNEQFF
TGTGCCAGCAGCTTGACTAGCGGGGGACCCGGGGGGAATGAGCAGTTCTTC
>TRBV5-1|NA|TRBJ2-1|few
CASSLDGTYNEQFF
TGCGCCAGCAGCTTGGATGGGACCTACAATGAGCAGTTCTTC
>TRBV5-8|NA|TRBJ2-3|once
CASSLVIGYRASTDTQYF
TGTGCCAGCAGCTTGGTGATTGGTTACAGAGCTAGCACAGATACGCAGTATTTT
>TRBV28|NA|TRBJ1-4|NA
CASGEAGFGSNEKLFF
TGTGCCAGCGGGGAAGCAGGGTTTGGTTCTAATGAAAAACTGTTTTTT
>TRBV4-1|NA|TRBJ2-7|few
CASSSSRFEDYEQYF
TGCGCCAGCAGCTCCTCGAGATTCGAGGACTACGAGCAGTACTTC
>TRBV5-6|NA|TRBJ2-5|once
CASSLAVRAAQEQYF
TGTGCCAGCAGCTTGGCCGTGCGGGCGGCACAGGAGCAGTACTTC
>TRBV25-1|TRBD1|TRBJ1-2|NA
CASSAKKGQGSYGYTF
TGTGCCAGCAGTGCGAAAAAAGGACAGGGGTCCTATGGCTACACCTTC
>TRBV7-6|NA|TRBJ2-7|NA
CASSSGQGTYEQYF
TGTGCCAGCAGCTCCGGGCAGGGTACCTACGAGCAGTACTTC
>TRBV5-1|TRBD1|TRBJ1-4|NA
CASSLDGQGLNEKLFF
TGCGCCAGCAGCTTGGATGGACAGGGCCTTAATGAAAAACTGTTTTTT
>TRBV14|NA|TRBJ1-2|NA
CASSPLNWDHYGYTF
TGTGCCAGCAGCCCTTTAAACTGGGATCACTATGGCTACACCTTC
>TRBV18|NA|TRBJ1-5|NA
CASSPQGLGGGQPQHF
TGTGCCAGCTCACCGCAGGGATTGGGGGGAGGACAGCCCCAGCATTTT
>TRBV29-1|NA|TRBJ1-2|NA
CSVEGGGGHGNYGYTF
TGCAGCGTTGAGGGAGGAGGGGGGCATGGTAACTATGGCTACACCTTC
>TRBV18|NA|TRBJ2-3|NA
CASSPLRGTDTQYF
TGTGCCAGCTCACCGTTGAGGGGGACAGATACGCAGTATTTT
>TRBV5-1|NA|TRBJ1-3|NA
CASSLNGGAGNTIYF
TGCGCCAGCAGCTTGAATGGGGGGGCTGGAAACACCATATATTTT
>TRBV5-1|NA|TRBJ1-3|NA
CASSQPGQGNTIYF
TGCGCCAGCAGCCAACCGGGACAAGGAAACACCATATATTTT
>TRBV9|NA|TRBJ2-7|NA
CASSVGGFDEQYF
TGTGCCAGCAGCGTAGGAGGTTTCGACGAGCAGTACTTC
>TRBV5-6|NA|TRBJ1-2|NA
CASSLGRDAWYTF
TGTGCCAGCAGCTTGGGTCGGGATGCTTGGTACACCTTC
>TRBV4-2|NA|TRBJ2-1|NA
CASSQGHRNEQFF
TGTGCCAGCAGCCAGGGACATCGCAATGAGCAGTTCTTC
>TRBV29-1|TRBD1|TRBJ2-6|NA
CSVQGAPGANVLTF
TGCAGCGTTCAGGGGGCCCCCGGGGCCAACGTCCTGACTTTC
>TRBV9|TRBD1|TRBJ2-2|NA
CASSPSSWGQRTGELFF
TGTGCCAGCAGCCCTTCCTCCTGGGGACAGAGGACCGGGGAGCTGTTTTTT
>TRBV2|NA|TRBJ2-1|once
CASSVDYAYNEQFF
TGTGCCAGCAGTGTCGATTACGCCTACAATGAGCAGTTCTTC
>TRBV12-5|NA|TRBJ1-3|NA
CASGLVQGQHSGNTIYF
TGTGCTAGTGGTTTGGTTCAGGGTCAACATTCTGGAAACACCATATATTTT
>TRBV6-5|NA|TRBJ2-2|NA
CASSYRAGTNTGELFF
TGTGCCAGCAGTTATAGGGCAGGGACGAACACCGGGGAGCTGTTTTTT
>TRBV9|TRBD1|TRBJ2-2|NA
CASSVGQGANTGELFF
TGTGCCAGCAGCGTAGGTCAGGGGGCGAACACCGGGGAGCTGTTTTTT
>TRBV11-3|TRBD1|TRBJ2-2|NA
CASSTDRGPTGELFF
TGTGCCAGCAGCACCGACAGGGGTCCCACCGGGGAGCTGTTTTTT
>TRBV18|NA|TRBJ1-4|NA
CASSQGSGEKLFF
TGTGCCAGCTCACAAGGGAGTGGGGAAAAACTGTTTTTT
>TRBV5-6|NA|TRBJ1-2|NA
CASSYEGLGYGYTF
TGTGCCAGCAGTTACGAAGGTTTGGGCTATGGCTACACCTTC
>TRBV9|NA|TRBJ1-6|NA
CASSVGNDSPLHF
TGTGCCAGCAGCGTAGGCAATGATTCACCCCTCCACTTT
>TRBV5-1|NA|TRBJ1-1|NA
CASSLGGESTEAFF
TGCGCCAGCAGCTTGGGAGGGGAGAGCACTGAAGCTTTCTTT
>TRBV10-3|NA|TRBJ2-7|NA
CAIRRGPGDLTSYEQYF
TGTGCCATCAGGAGGGGCCCCGGGGACCTCACCTCCTACGAGCAGTACTTC
>TRBV5-1|TRBD1|TRBJ1-1|NA
CASSFGRGPTEAFF
TGCGCCAGCAGCTTCGGCAGGGGGCCCACTGAAGCTTTCTTT
>TRBV28|NA|TRBJ1-2|NA
CASSSLRREEYGYTF
TGTGCCAGCAGTTCGCTAAGGAGGGAGGAGTATGGCTACACCTTC
>TRBV2|NA|TRBJ2-7|NA
CASSGAGLLAYEQYF
TGTGCCAGCAGTGGGGCCGGACTCCTAGCCTACGAGCAGTACTTC
>TRBV4-2|NA|TRBJ2-5|NA
CASSQALQETQYF
TGTGCCAGCAGCCAAGCGCTCCAAGAGACCCAGTACTTC
>TRBV9|NA|TRBJ2-3|NA
CASTNTLSTDTQYF
TGTGCCAGCACCAACACCCTAAGCACAGATACGCAGTATTTT
>TRBV19|NA|TRBJ2-2|NA
CASISSTGELFF
TGTGCCAGTATTAGTTCCACCGGGGAGCTGTTTTTT
>TRBV28|TRBD1|TRBJ2-2|NA
CRTGGRAGELFF
TGTCGAACAGGGGGCAGGGCCGGGGAGCTGTTTTTT
>TRBV14|NA|TRBJ1-1|NA
CASSQESLYTEAFF
TGTGCCAGCAGCCAAGAGTCCCTTTACACTGAAGCTTTCTTT
>TRBV4-1|TRBD1|TRBJ1-1|few
CASSQDRGLATEAFF
TGCGCCAGCAGCCAGGACAGGGGGCTGGCCACTGAAGCTTTCTTT
>TRBV6-6|NA|TRBJ1-1|once
CASSYGPTEAFF
TGTGCCAGCAGTTACGGTCCTACTGAAGCTTTCTTT
>TRBV9|NA|TRBJ2-1|NA
CASSVVGSGLKNEQFF
TGTGCCAGCAGCGTAGTAGGTAGCGGTCTGAAGAATGAGCAGTTCTTC
>TRBV4-1|NA|TRBJ1-4|NA
CASSQQRGGEVFF
TGCGCCAGCAGCCAACAGCGTGGGGGTGAGGTGTTTTTT
>TRBV6-5|NA|TRBJ1-2|NA
CASSYSLGQANYGYTF
TGTGCCAGCAGTTACTCTTTGGGTCAGGCTAACTATGGCTACACCTTC
>TRBV5-1|TRBD1|TRBJ2-7|NA
CASSLRTGWNYEQYF
TGCGCCAGCAGCCTAAGGACAGGGTGGAACTACGAGCAGTACTTC
>TRBV5-4|NA|TRBJ2-5|NA
CASSSGHGEETQYF
TGTGCCAGCAGCTCGGGACATGGTGAAGAGACCCAGTACTTC
>TRBV19|NA|TRBJ1-2|once
CASSTWTLVDGYTF
TGTGCCAGTAGTACTTGGACACTAGTCGATGGCTACACCTTC
>TRBV7-2|TRBD2|TRBJ2-1|NA
CASSQSGGFDEQFF
TGTGCCAGCAGTCAGAGCGGGGGGTTCGATGAGCAGTTCTTC
>TRBV30|NA|TRBJ2-4|NA
CAWRPPDTLGKNIQYF
TGTGCCTGGAGACCCCCGGACACCCTAGGCAAAAACATTCAGTACTTC
>TRBV19|NA|TRBJ2-7|NA
CASRERLQYF
TGTGCCAGTAGGGAACGACTGCAGTACTTC
>TRBV10-2|NA|TRBJ1-3|NA
CASSEDGYSGNTIYF
TGCGCCAGCAGTGAAGACGGATACTCTGGAAACACCATATATTTT